These 2 T cell receptor beta chains came from one sample sequenced in a study of shared clonotypes between healthy human individuals. The repertoire was sequenced with immunoSEQ multiplex PCR; TCRdb's copy has only in-frame clones and lacks some. The repertoire includes about 730,000 clones, roughly two thirds of them detected once, and over 1.5% sits in the top ten. Sequences were obtained from memory CD4+ T cells sorted from blood. Subset specified: CD45RA-negative fraction. These receptors all come from a woman in her 30s in good health.

The chain employs TRBV30 and TRBJ2-7; D is unresolved. Germline V gene sequence: CDR1 GTSNPN, CDR2 SVGIG (reference sequence). V gave up 6 bases and J gave up 2 bases, with 8 bases separating them. The CDR3 spans 11 residues. The CDR3 DNA sequence: TGTGCCTGCGTCCGAGCCTACGAGCAGTACTTC. Translating it yields CACVRAYEQYF. The whole variable domain, remainder taken from reference TRBV30 and TRBJ2-7, is SQTIHQWPATLVQPVGSPLSLECTVEGTSNPNLYWYRQAAGRGLQLLFYSVGIGQISSEVPQNLSASRPQDRQFILSSKKLLLSDSGFYLCACVRAYEQYFGPGTRLTVT.

A remark on this clone: The sample has other DNA sequences that encode this CDR3 too. The chain employs TRBV11-2 and TRBJ1-2; TRBD1 might be the D (6 bases). Per the germline V gene, CDR1 is SGHAT and CDR2 is FQNNGV. This CDR3 spans 14 amino acids. Trimming removed 1 base from V and 2 bases from J, with 8 bases in between. The CDR3 here is CASSLVTGNYGYTF. The CDR3 DNA follows: TGTGCCAGCAGCTTAGTAACAGGGAACTATGGCTACACCTTC. The variable domain in full, with the rest retrieved from reference TRBV11-2 and TRBJ1-2, is EAGVAQSPRYKIIEKRQSVAFWCNPISGHATLYWYQQILGQGPKLLIQFQNNGVVDDSQLPKDRFSAERLKGVDSTLKIQPAKLEDSAVYLCASSLVTGNYGYTFGSGTRLTVV.